This T cell receptor beta chain was sequenced during a study of blood T cells in healthy people across ages. Whole-study results and caveats: Unsorted PBMC material precluded a definitive naive versus antigen-experienced comparison. Those diversity estimates obtained from one million T cells were thought to be underestimates.

For every donor, a draw yielded around 10 milliliters of peripheral blood. A note on this clonotype: Its antigen is unidentified.

The second PCR ran roughly 6 to 12 cycles with a sample-barcoded 5' primer and J-beta primers. The template-switch adaptor was a 5' adaptor with 12 random nucleotides. It tagged each cDNA molecule. One entry per CDR3 protein, called by TCRdb with MiXCR from the 5' RACE reads. The top ten clones hold roughly an eighth of a sample with hundreds of thousands of distinct CDR3 sequences, around 49% of them seen once. The V gene lost 1 base and the J gene lost 5 bases, with 9 bases spanning the gap. This CDR3 is built from 13 residues. The germline CDR1 and CDR2 sequences are DFQATT and SNEGSKA (reference sequence).

The sequenced material came from blood. The chain couples TRBV20-1 to TRBJ1-5; D remains ambiguous. This clonotype originated in a man aged 25 to 40 in good health. The chain's CDR3 is CSARGKWDQPQHF. For the CDR3, the DNA is TGCAGTGCTAGAGGGAAGTGGGATCAGCCCCAGCATTTT.